Following are 20 T cell receptor beta chains from one sample sequenced in a study of blood T cells in healthy people across ages. Through a sample-barcoded 5' primer and a J-beta primer mix, a second PCR was run for about 6 to 12 cycles. A single record per CDR3 protein comes from TCRdb applying MiXCR to the 5' RACE reads. This sample yields about 1.4 million distinct CDR3 sequences, of which around 59% are seen a single time; 6.5% to 8.5% belongs to the top ten. Material: blood. These receptors originate from a man between 18 and 29 years old in good health.

The gene calls are TRBV19 and TRBJ1-5; D is undetermined. V was pared by 2 bases and J by 0 bases, with 11 bases between. The CDR3 has 16 amino acids. Germline V gene sequence: CDR1 LNHDA, CDR2 SQIVND (reference sequence). The DNA of the CDR3 is TGTGCCAGTAGTATAAGGCAGTTATATAGCAATCAGCCCCAGCATTTT. It specifies CASSIRQLYSNQPQHF. The complete variable domain, with remaining parts taken from reference TRBV19 and TRBJ1-5, reads DGGITQSPKYLFRKEGQNVTLSCEQNLNHDAMYWYRQDPGQGLRLIYYSQIVNDFQKGDIAEGYSVSREKKESFPLTVTSAQKNPTAFYLCASSIRQLYSNQPQHFGDGTRLSIL.

The chain uses TRBV4-2 and TRBJ2-7; 9 bases are a match to TRBD1. V trimming: 5 bases; J trimming: 4 bases; junction bases outside the gene matches: 6. The germline CDR1 and CDR2 sequences are LGHNA and YNFKEQ. This CDR3 has 14 residues. CDR3 in DNA: TGTGCCAGCAGCGGATCCGGACAGGGGTACGAGCAGTACTTC. Its protein product is CASSGSGQGYEQYF.

This clonotype was detected only a few times. The rearrangement links TRBV4-3 to TRBJ2-5; 7 nucleotides agree with TRBD1. The DNA end lines up better with TRBJ2-7; the J call may be wrong. There are 14 residues in the CDR3. Germline V gene lookup returns CDR1 LGHNA and CDR2 YSLEER. CDR3 DNA: TGCGCCAGCAGCCAAGAGTGGACAGGTTACGAGCAGTACTTC. It is translated as CASSQEWTGYEQYF.

This clonotype has just a few counts. V gene TRBV29-1 combines with J gene TRBJ2-5; unclear D gene. Germline-derived CDR1 and CDR2 are SQVTM and ANQGSEA. V was trimmed by 7 bases and J by 2 bases, leaving 11 bases between them. This CDR3 spans 12 amino acids. The CDR3 protein is CSGSEIQETQYF. CDR3 DNA: TGCAGCGGTTCAGAGATACAAGAGACCCAGTACTTC. Full variable domain (rest looked up from reference TRBV29-1 and TRBJ2-5): SAVISQKPSRDICQRGTSLTIQCQVDSQVTMMFWYRQQPGQSLTLIATANQGSEATYESGFVIDKFPISRPNLTFSTLTVSNMSPEDSSIYLCSGSEIQETQYFGPGTRLLVL.

This clonotype was counted between two and nine times. This chain uses TRBV4-3 with TRBJ2-5, with 8 bases that match TRBD1. The J segment lost 5 bases and the V segment lost 3 bases, leaving 8 bases of the junction unmatched. CDR3 size: 15 residues. Germline lookup yields CDR1 LGHNA and CDR2 YSLEER. CDR3 DNA sequence: TGCGCCAGCAGCCACCGACAGGGGTCAGGGGAGACCCAGTACTTC. It is translated as CASSHRQGSGETQYF.

The chain employs TRBV4-2 and TRBJ1-2; D perhaps matches TRBD1 (6 bases). Germline values: CDR1 LGHNA, CDR2 YNFKEQ. CDR3 size: 15 residues. V lost 0 bases and J lost 0, with 8 bases in between. CDR3 sequence: CASSQEDSSNYGYTF. CDR3 in DNA: TGTGCCAGCAGCCAAGAGGACAGTTCTAACTATGGCTACACCTTC.

The chain links TRBV20-1 to TRBJ2-4; 11 positions agree with TRBD2. The better agreement between TRBJ2-7 and the DNA end casts doubt on the J call. CDR3 length equals 15 residues. Germline V gives CDR1 DFQATT, CDR2 SNEGSKA (reference sequence). The CDR3 nucleotides read TGCAGTGCTCCTCCGACTAGCGGGAATGGGGACGAGCAGTACTTC. Its protein is CSAPPTSGNGDEQYF.

This rearrangement joins TRBV11-2 to TRBJ2-7; tentatively, D is TRBD1 (7 bases). In germline, CDR1 is SGHAT, CDR2 FQNNGV. The ends were cut back, 4 bases at V and 3 bases at J, with 13 bases in the middle. CDR3 length equals 14 residues. CDR3 protein: CASSSGDSYYEQYF. CDR3 nucleotide sequence: TGTGCCAGCAGCTCGGGGGACAGCTACTACGAGCAGTACTTC.

This clonotype has only a few counts. The chain employs TRBV12-3 or TRBV12-4 and TRBJ2-7; D ambiguous. V lost 2 bases and J 2 bases, leaving 16 bases between the germline ends. The CDR3 loop spans 16 amino acids. The CDR3 region has the DNA TGTGCCAGCAGTTTAAACCGTTATACGAAGACCTACGAGCAGTACTTC. It yields the protein CASSLNRYTKTYEQYF.

The chain links TRBV6-2 or TRBV6-3 to TRBJ2-1; 9 bases line up with TRBD1. CDR1 is MNHEY and CDR2 is SVGEGT in the germline V gene. Trimming took 5 bases from V and 5 from J; bases not matched to a gene: 7. CDR3 length: 15 amino acids. The CDR3 DNA reads TGTGCCAGCAGTACCCTGACAGGGGGTAACAATGAGCAGTTCTTC. This translates into CASSTLTGGNNEQFF.

The chain combines TRBV25-1 with TRBJ2-2; TRBD2 matches 7 bases. Trimming cost V 5 bases and J 1 base; bases outside gene matches: 4. Germline V lookup: CDR1 MGHDK, CDR2 SYGVNS. The CDR3 covers 15 residues. The CDR3 reads CASSWERENTGELFF. The CDR3 nucleotides are TGTGCCAGCAGTTGGGAGCGGGAGAACACCGGGGAGCTGTTTTTT.

V usage is TRBV12-3 or TRBV12-4 and J usage is TRBJ2-3; D is perhaps TRBD1 (7 bases). This CDR3 is 14 amino acids long. Trimming pared 6 bases from V and 6 bases from J, leaving 16 bases between. CDR3 DNA: TGTGCCAGCAGGGAGACAGGGAGGAGCGATACGCAGTATTTT. This encodes CASRETGRSDTQYF.

V and J are TRBV6-1 and TRBJ2-7; 7 bases line up with TRBD2. The DNA end favors TRBJ2-5, so the J call may be wrong. This CDR3 has 16 residues. The germline V gene encodes CDR1 MNHNS and CDR2 SASEGT. Here the CDR3 DNA reads TGTGCCAGCAGTGCGACTACTAGCGCCATCCAAGAGACCCAGTACTTC. It yields the protein CASSATTSAIQETQYF.

This clonotype appeared a few times. The chain has TRBV19 and TRBJ2-3; perhaps TRBD2 as D (6 bases). Trimming cost V 5 bases and J 5 bases, with 14 bases left between them. From germline, CDR1 is LNHDA and CDR2 SQIVND (reference sequence). The CDR3 is 14 residues long. The CDR3 DNA sequence: TGTGCCAGTAGTCTCTCGGCGGGAAAAGATACGCAGTATTTT. Its protein is CASSLSAGKDTQYF.

V gene TRBV2 combines with J gene TRBJ2-7; D might be TRBD1 or TRBD2, each matching 5 bases. The CDR3 contains 14 residues. Germline V gives CDR1 SNHLY, CDR2 FYNNEI. V was shortened by 6 bases and J by 0 bases, with 12 bases between the two germline ends. CDR3 sequence reads: CASRGTRNSYEQYF. DNA of the CDR3: TGTGCCAGCAGGGGGACGCGAAACTCCTACGAGCAGTACTTC.

This clonotype showed up just a few times. The V and J genes are TRBV6-5 and TRBJ1-6, with a weak D call TRBD1 (6 bases). The germline gives CDR1 MNHEY, CDR2 SVGAGI. This CDR3 has 13 residues. The germline V and J ends were trimmed by 2 bases and 13 bases, with 12 bases remaining between them. CDR3 loop: CASSYRGQSPLHF. CDR3 bases: TGTGCCAGCAGTTACCGAGGACAGTCGCCCCTCCACTTT.

The V call is TRBV28, the J call TRBJ1-6; tentatively, D is TRBD1 (5 bases). V was cut by 5 bases and J by 5 bases, with 16 bases left in between. Germline V lookup: CDR1 MDHEN, CDR2 SYDVKM. This CDR3 has 16 residues. The CDR3 region has the DNA TGTGCCAGCAGTCCCCGGGACGCGAGAGATAATTCACCCCTCCACTTT. Amino acids: CASSPRDARDNSPLHF.

The chain recombines TRBV5-6 with TRBJ1-2; TRBD1 might be the D (5 bases). The V gene lost 5 bases and the J gene lost 4 bases, with 18 bases spanning the gap. The CDR3 extends over 15 amino acids. The germline V gene encodes CDR1 SGHDT and CDR2 YYEEEE. The CDR3 DNA follows: TGTGCCAGCAGTCCGGGACCGACTGAAACCTATGGCTACACCTTC. This translates into CASSPGPTETYGYTF.

The CDR3, as DNA: TGTGCCAGCAGCCTGGGCCCGACAGGCGAGCAGTACTTC. Amino acid sequence: CASSLGPTGEQYF. The chain links TRBV7-2 to TRBJ2-7; possibly TRBD1 for D (6 bases). V dropped 5 bases and J dropped 6 bases, with 14 bases sitting between them. Germline V gives CDR1 SGHTA, CDR2 FQGNSA. The CDR3 is 13 residues long.

Comments on this clonotype: Its ends do not fully match the called genes, so a read error is possible. This chain uses TRBV4-1 with TRBJ2-3, with TRBD2 matching over 7 bases. This CDR3 comprises 16 residues. Germline assignment: CDR1 MGHRA and CDR2 YSYEKL. The CDR3 DNA reads as TGCGCCAGCAGCCACCTTAGGGAGCGGGGCACAGATACGCGGTATTTT. Its protein product is CASSHLRERGTDTRYF.